The present TCR beta chain was sequenced within a study of metastatic and nonmetastatic thyroid tumors (TCRdb year 2020). Describing the broader study: The researchers compared repertoires between peripheral blood samples and tumor or nodule tissue samples from patients with malignant or benign thyroid disease.

The research as a whole found: TCR beta diversity was reported as significantly higher in malignant tumors than in benign nodules, in both blood and tumor samples.

No patient had received any treatment before thyroid surgery. Patient clinical samples collected from the early 2010s to the late 2010s were retrospectively analysed using T-cell receptor beta sequencing. The method behind the library was PCR. The run used an Illumina HiSeq 4000. High-throughput sequencing was used to profile the CDR3 region of the TCR beta-chain in every patient. In the original analysis: A classifier to discriminate distant-metastatic papillary thyroid cancer patients was built from CDR3 differences across clinicopathological groups. The Shannon index was used to assess repertoire diversity, and the Morisita-Horn index was used to assess tumor-blood repertoire similarity. TCRdb took the public reads, trimmed them with fastp at Q25, ran MiXCR for clone calling and kept in-frame beta chains. The V and J calls come from TCRdb's annotation, not from the publication. Present in this sample are 30,000 to 35,000 clones, about 15% of which were seen just once. The ten largest clonotypes hold under 7% of the sample.

CDR1 and CDR2, per the germline V gene, are KGHSH and LQKENI. Between the V and J ends, shortened by 2 bases and 5 bases respectively, the junction contains 18 bases. The CDR3 runs 16 amino acids, cysteine and phenylalanine included. Just CDR3 DNA is preserved here, 48 bases in frame from base 1. This clone has a count of ten or more. Its recognized antigen is unknown. One base away there is no much larger clone; base qualities are not given. The source material was blood. This clonotype was sampled from a female donor with papillary thyroid cancer or a benign thyroid nodule (not recorded which). Some clones in this sample may be carry-over from other donors' samples. The chain joins TRBV18 to TRBJ1-2; a weak D assignment points to TRBD1 (6 bases agree). The CDR3 here reads CASSPDGQRNLYGYTF. Read as DNA, the sequence is TGTGCCAGCTCACCAGACGGACAGAGAAACTTATATGGCTACACCTTC.